The text below deals with one T cell receptor (beta chain). One junction end disagrees with the germline gene, perhaps due to a read error. Starting material of about 450 ng total RNA yielded TCR beta cDNA via a constant-region primer. Libraries for TCR beta were built through three nested multiplex PCR rounds, which together made up a slightly modified ARM-PCR procedure. Primers for the first two PCR rounds were TRBV1-TRBV30 forward primers and a C-beta reverse primer (roughly 10 cycles per round). TCRdb fed the multiplex PCR reads into MiXCR, producing one record per CDR3 protein. This sample has 40,000 or so distinct CDR3 sequences; roughly 80% occur once, and the top ten carry 37%. The sample comes from a study of tumor-infiltrating lymphocytes in primary liver carcinoma. Both RNA and DNA were isolated together from about 20-30 mg of bulk tissue that had not been sorted. Surgical resection served as treatment for the primary liver carcinoma of these patients.

CDR3 size: 16 residues. Germline values: CDR1 SQVTM, CDR2 ANQGSEA. This receptor was taken from a man in his forties with primary liver carcinoma and hepatitis B virus infection. The sample was tumor-adjacent normal liver tissue. V and J are TRBV29-1 and TRBJ2-7; TRBD2 might be the D (5 bases). The CDR3 region is CSAMTSGTGTTYEQYF. In DNA, the CDR3 is TGTAGCGCCATGACATCTGGCACCGGCACTACCTACGAGCAGTACTTC.